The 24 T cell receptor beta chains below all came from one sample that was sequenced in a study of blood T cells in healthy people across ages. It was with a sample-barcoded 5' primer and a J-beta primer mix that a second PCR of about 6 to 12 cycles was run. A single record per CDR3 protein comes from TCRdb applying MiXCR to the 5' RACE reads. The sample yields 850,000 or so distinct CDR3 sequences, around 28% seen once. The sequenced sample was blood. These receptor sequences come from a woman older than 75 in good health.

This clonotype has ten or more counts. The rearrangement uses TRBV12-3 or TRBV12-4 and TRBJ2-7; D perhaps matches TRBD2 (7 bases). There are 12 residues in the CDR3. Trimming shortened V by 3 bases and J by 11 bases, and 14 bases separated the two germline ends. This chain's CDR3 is CASSLTGGWEYF. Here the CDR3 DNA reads TGTGCCAGCAGTTTGACGGGGGGCTGGGAGTACTTC.

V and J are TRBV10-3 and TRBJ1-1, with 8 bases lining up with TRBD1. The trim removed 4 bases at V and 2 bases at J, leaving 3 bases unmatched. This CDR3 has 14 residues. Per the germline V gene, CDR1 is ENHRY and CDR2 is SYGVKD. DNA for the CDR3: TGTGCCATCAGTGGACAGGGGCGAAACACTGAAGCTTTCTTT. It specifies CAISGQGRNTEAFF.

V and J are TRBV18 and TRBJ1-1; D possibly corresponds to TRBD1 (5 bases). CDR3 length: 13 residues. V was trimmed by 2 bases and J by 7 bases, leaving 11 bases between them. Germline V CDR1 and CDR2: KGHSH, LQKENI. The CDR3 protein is CASSPNQGREAFF. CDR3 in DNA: TGTGCCAGCTCACCAAACCAGGGTCGTGAAGCTTTCTTT.

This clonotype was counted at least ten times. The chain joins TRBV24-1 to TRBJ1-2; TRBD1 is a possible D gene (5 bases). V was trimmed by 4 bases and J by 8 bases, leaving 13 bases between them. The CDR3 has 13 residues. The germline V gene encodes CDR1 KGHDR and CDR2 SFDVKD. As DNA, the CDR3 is TGTGCCACCAGTGACCCCTCGGGGGACGGCTACACCTTC. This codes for CATSDPSGDGYTF.

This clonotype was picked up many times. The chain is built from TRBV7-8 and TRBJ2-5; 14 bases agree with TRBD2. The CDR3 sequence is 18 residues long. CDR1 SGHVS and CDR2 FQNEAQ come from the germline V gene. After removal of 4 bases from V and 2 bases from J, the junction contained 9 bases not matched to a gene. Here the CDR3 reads CASSSRTSGGNRQETQYF. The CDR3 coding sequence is TGTGCCAGCAGCTCCCGGACTAGCGGGGGGAACCGGCAAGAGACCCAGTACTTC.

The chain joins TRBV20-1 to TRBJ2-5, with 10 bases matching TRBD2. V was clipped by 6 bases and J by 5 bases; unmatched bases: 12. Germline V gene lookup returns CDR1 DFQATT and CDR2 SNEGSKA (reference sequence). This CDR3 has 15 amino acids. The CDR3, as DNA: TGCAGTGCAAAAAGCGGGGGGGCGTTCGGGGAGACCCAGTACTTC. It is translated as CSAKSGGAFGETQYF.

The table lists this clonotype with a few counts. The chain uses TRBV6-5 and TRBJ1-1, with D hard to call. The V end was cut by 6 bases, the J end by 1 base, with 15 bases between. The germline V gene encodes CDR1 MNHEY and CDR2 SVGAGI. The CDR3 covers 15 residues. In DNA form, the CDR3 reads TGTGCCAGCAGACGAAACTCCCGACAGAACACTGAAGCTTTCTTT. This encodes CASRRNSRQNTEAFF.

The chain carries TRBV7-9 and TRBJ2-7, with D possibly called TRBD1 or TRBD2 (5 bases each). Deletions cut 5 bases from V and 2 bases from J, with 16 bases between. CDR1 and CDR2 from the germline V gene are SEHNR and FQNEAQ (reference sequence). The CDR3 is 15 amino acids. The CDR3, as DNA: TGTGCCAGCAGCGGGGACGATAGCGTTACCTACGAGCAGTACTTC. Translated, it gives CASSGDDSVTYEQYF.

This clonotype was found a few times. The CDR3 sequence: CASSKVQGGEGAFF. CDR3 in DNA: TGTGCCAGCAGTAAGGTACAGGGTGGGGAAGGGGCTTTCTTT. The rearrangement uses TRBV4-2 and TRBJ1-1; TRBD1 is a possible D gene (6 bases). This CDR3 comprises 14 residues. Germline CDR1 reads LGHNA; CDR2 reads YNFKEQ. V was clipped by 6 bases and J by 11 bases, with 22 bases between them.

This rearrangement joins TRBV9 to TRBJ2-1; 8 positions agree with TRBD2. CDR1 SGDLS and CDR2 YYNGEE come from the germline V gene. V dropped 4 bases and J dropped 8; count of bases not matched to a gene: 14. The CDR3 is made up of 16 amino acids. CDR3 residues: CASSLYISGARDEQFF. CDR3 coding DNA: TGTGCCAGCAGCCTATATATTAGCGGGGCAAGGGATGAGCAGTTCTTC.

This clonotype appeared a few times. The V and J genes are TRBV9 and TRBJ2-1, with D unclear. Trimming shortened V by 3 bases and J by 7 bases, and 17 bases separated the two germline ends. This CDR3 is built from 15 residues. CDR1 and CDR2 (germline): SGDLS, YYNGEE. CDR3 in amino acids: CASSASTATGNEQFF. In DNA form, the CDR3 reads TGTGCCAGCAGCGCCTCGACCGCCACCGGGAATGAGCAGTTCTTC.

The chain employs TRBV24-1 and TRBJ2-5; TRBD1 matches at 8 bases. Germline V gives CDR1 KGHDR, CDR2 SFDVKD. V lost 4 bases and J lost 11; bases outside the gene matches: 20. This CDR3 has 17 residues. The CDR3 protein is CATSERQGKGGEGEQYF. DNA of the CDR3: TGTGCCACCAGTGAGAGACAGGGGAAGGGTGGTGAGGGTGAGCAGTACTTC.

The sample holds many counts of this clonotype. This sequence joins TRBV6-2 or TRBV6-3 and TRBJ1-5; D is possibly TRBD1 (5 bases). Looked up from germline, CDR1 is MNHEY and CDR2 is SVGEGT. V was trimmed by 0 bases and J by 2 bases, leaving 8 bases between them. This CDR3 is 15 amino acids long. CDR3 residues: CASSYSGLGNQPQHF. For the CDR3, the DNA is TGTGCCAGCAGTTACTCGGGGCTCGGCAATCAGCCCCAGCATTTT.

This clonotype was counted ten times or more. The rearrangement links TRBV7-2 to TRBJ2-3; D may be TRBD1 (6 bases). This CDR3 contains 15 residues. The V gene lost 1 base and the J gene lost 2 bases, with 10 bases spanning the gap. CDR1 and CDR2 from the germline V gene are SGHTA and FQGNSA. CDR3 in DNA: TGTGCCAGCAGCTTAGTCAGGGGAATCACAGATACGCAGTATTTT. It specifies CASSLVRGITDTQYF.

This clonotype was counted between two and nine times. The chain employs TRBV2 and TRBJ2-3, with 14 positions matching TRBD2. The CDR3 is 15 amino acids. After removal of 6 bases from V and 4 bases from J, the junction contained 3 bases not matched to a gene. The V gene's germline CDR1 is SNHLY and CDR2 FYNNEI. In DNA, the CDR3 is TGTGCCAGCAGCGGACTAGCGGGGGGATCAGATACGCAGTATTTT. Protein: CASSGLAGGSDTQYF.

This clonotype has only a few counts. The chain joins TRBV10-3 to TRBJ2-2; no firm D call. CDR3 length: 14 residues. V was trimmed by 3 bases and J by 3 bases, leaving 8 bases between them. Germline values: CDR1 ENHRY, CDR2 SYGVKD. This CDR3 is CAISEREDTGELFF. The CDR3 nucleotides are TGTGCCATCAGTGAAAGAGAGGACACCGGGGAGCTGTTTTTT.

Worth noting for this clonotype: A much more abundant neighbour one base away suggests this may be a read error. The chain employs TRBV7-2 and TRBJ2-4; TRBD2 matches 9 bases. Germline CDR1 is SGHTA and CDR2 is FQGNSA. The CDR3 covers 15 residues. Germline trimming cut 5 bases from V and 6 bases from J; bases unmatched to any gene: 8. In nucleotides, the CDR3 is TGTGCCAGCAGCGGGAGCAGCGGGGGGCGAAACATTCAGTACTTC. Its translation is CASSGSSGGRNIQYF.

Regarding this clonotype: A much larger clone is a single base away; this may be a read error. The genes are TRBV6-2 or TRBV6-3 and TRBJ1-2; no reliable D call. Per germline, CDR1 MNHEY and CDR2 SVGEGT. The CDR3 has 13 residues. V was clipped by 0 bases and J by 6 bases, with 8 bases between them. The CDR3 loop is CASSYSSDHGYTF. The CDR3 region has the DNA TGTGCCAGCAGTTACTCCTCGGACCATGGCTACACCTTC.

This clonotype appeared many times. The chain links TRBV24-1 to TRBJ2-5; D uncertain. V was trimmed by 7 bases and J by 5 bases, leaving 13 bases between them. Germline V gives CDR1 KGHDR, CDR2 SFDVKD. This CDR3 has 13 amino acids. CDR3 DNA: TGTGCCACCAGCAGAGATCTCGGGGAGACCCAGTACTTC. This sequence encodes CATSRDLGETQYF.

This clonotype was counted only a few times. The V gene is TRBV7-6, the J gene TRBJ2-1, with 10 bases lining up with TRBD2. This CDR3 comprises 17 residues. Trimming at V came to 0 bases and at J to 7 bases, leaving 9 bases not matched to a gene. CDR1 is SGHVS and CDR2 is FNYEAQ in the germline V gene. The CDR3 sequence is CASSLASTSGRGNEQFF. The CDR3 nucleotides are TGTGCCAGCAGCTTAGCGTCGACTAGCGGGCGCGGAAATGAGCAGTTCTTC.

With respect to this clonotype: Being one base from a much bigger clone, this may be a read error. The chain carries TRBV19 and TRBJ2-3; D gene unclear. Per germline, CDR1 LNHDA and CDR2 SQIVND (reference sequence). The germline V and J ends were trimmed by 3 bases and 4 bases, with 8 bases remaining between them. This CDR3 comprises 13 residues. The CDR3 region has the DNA TGTGCCAGTAGTATCAGTAACGCAGATACGCAGTATTTT. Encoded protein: CASSISNADTQYF.

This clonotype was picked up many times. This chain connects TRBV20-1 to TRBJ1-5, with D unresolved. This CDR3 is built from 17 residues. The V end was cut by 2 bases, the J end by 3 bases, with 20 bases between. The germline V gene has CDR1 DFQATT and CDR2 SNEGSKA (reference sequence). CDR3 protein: CSARFPRSFPINQPQHF. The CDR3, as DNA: TGCAGTGCTAGATTCCCCCGGTCTTTCCCTATCAATCAGCCCCAGCATTTT.

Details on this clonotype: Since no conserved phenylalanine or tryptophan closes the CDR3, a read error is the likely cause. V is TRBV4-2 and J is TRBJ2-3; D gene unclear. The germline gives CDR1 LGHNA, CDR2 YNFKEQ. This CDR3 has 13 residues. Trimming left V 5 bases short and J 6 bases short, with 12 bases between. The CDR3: CASSVSQGDTQYL. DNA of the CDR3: TGTGCCAGCAGCGTATCTCAAGGGGATACGCAGTATTTG.

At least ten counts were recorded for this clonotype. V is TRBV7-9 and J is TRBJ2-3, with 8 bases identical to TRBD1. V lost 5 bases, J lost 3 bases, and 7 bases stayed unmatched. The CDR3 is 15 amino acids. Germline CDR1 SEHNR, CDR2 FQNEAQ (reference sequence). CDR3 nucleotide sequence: TGTGCCAGCAGCCCAAGTCAGGGGGCAACAGATACGCAGTATTTT. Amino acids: CASSPSQGATDTQYF.